Below are 5 T cell receptor beta chains sequenced from a single sample in a study of cytomegalovirus exposure and HLA in healthy donors (dated by TCRdb to about 2017). Library prep was done by the immunoSEQ multiplex PCR assay. For the multiplex PCR, a mixture combining 60 forward primers for TCR Vbeta segments and 13 reverse primers for TCR Jbeta segments was used. This is the immuneACCESS table as TCRdb keeps it, with only in-frame sequences that have V and J called. A part of the clones is gone; compared with another copy, unresolved V genes explain less than half, and the rest is unexplained. Within this sample are 95,000 or so clones, with around 86% of them counted one time only. Approximately 4% of the sample is held by the ten biggest clonotypes. The sequenced sample consisted of PBMCs. All receptors derive from a woman in her seventies in good health and CMV-seropositive.

V is TRBV7-8 and J is TRBJ2-2, with 7 bases aligning to TRBD1. V dropped 5 bases and J dropped 7; count of bases not matched to a gene: 7. There are 14 residues in the CDR3. Germline-derived CDR1 and CDR2 are SGHVS and FQNEAQ. The CDR3 protein is CASSPQGDYGELFF. The CDR3 DNA follows: TGTGCCAGCAGCCCGCAGGGGGATTACGGGGAGCTGTTTTTT.

The CDR3 coding sequence is TGTGCCAGCAGTCGGGACAGGGGTTACGAGCAGTACTTC. Translating it yields CASSRDRGYEQYF. The J gene is TRBJ2-7, the V gene TRBV6-1; 10 bases line up with TRBD1. Looked up from germline, CDR1 is MNHNS and CDR2 is SASEGT. There are 13 residues in the CDR3. Losses at the gene ends were 5 bases for V and 4 bases for J; bases not matched to a gene: 2.

This clone was observed once. V gene TRBV19 combines with J gene TRBJ2-2; possible D gene TRBD2, 6 bases. Germline V gene lookup returns CDR1 LNHDA and CDR2 SQIVND (reference sequence). This CDR3 is 15 amino acids long. Between the trimmed V and J ends, which lost 1 base and 3 bases, there was a span of 9 bases. CDR3 amino acids: CASSIAGVHTGELFF. CDR3 bases: TGTGCCAGTAGTATAGCGGGAGTGCACACCGGGGAGCTGTTTTTT.

This clone was recorded a few times. The chain uses TRBV5-1 and TRBJ1-1, with a tentative D call TRBD1 (6 bases). The CDR3 totals 15 residues. V shed 5 bases and J shed 2 bases, with 16 bases lying between them. Germline V gene sequence: CDR1 SGHRS, CDR2 YFSETQ. CDR3 residues: CASSEFRTANTEAFF. The CDR3 region has the DNA TGCGCCAGCAGTGAGTTTCGGACAGCAAACACTGAAGCTTTCTTT.

The chain combines TRBV6-6 with TRBJ2-2; tentative D call: TRBD1 (5 bases). CDR1 is MNHNY, CDR2 SVGAGI, per germline (reference sequence). The CDR3 sequence is 15 residues long. With 1 base removed from V and 1 base from J, the gap between germline ends came to 7 bases. The chain's CDR3 is CASSYYQGNTGELFF. DNA of the CDR3: TGTGCCAGCAGTTACTATCAGGGGAACACCGGGGAGCTGTTTTTT.